The 22 T cell receptor beta chains in this list originate from one sample, sequenced in a study of blood T cell repertoires in COVID-19. TCRdb's table, derived via immunoSEQ multiplex PCR, lists solely in-frame clones and lacks some. This sample has 250,000 or so clones; 88% occur once, and the top ten carry about 2.9%. The sequenced sample consisted of PBMCs or T cells enriched from blood (not recorded which). The receptors were gathered from a woman aged 40 to 55 who had been exposed to COVID-19.

V and J are TRBV9 and TRBJ2-7; maybe TRBD2 (5 bases). There are 14 residues in the CDR3. V lost 0 bases to trimming and J lost 0 bases, with 7 bases between them. Germline V gene data show CDR1 as SGDLS and CDR2 as YYNGEE. The CDR3 region has the DNA TGTGCCAGCAGCGTAGCGGGGATCTCCTACGAGCAGTACTTC. Its translation: CASSVAGISYEQYF. The whole variable domain, filled in from reference TRBV9 and TRBJ2-7, reads DSGVTQTPKHLITATGQRVTLRCSPRSGDLSVYWYQQSLDQGLQFLIQYYNGEERAKGNILERFSAQQFPDLHSELNLSSLELGDSALYFCASSVAGISYEQYFGPGTRLTVT.

The chain combines TRBV28 with TRBJ2-3; 7 bases fit TRBD2. After removal of 7 bases from V and 1 base from J, the junction contained 2 bases not matched to a gene. This CDR3 is 13 amino acids long. The V gene's germline CDR1 is MDHEN and CDR2 SYDVKM. CDR3 sequence: CASIRGGTDTQYF. The CDR3 DNA sequence: TGTGCCAGCATACGGGGGGGCACAGATACGCAGTATTTT.

This clone was picked up one time. The genes are TRBV30 and TRBJ2-1, with a possible D match to TRBD1 (6 bases). The V end lost 4 bases, the J end lost 5 bases, and 15 bases lay between the germline ends. The V gene's germline CDR1 is GTSNPN and CDR2 SVGIG (reference sequence). The CDR3 runs to 14 residues. CDR3 sequence: CAWTQGNRNNEQFF. The CDR3 bases are TGTGCCTGGACACAGGGAAATCGAAACAATGAGCAGTTCTTC.

This clone was counted only a few times. This chain connects TRBV18 to TRBJ2-7; TRBD1 agrees at 7 bases. V lost 3 bases, J lost 5 bases, and 4 bases stayed unmatched. CDR3 length: 13 amino acids. Per the germline V gene, CDR1 is KGHSH and CDR2 is LQKENI. The CDR3 DNA is TGTGCCAGCTCACCGTCCCAGGGGGACGAGCAGTACGTC. Its protein product is CASSPSQGDEQYV.

Regarding this clone: Relative to the germline gene, one junction end is altered; a read error may explain this. Other DNA sequences in this sample translate to the same CDR3. The chain has TRBV7-7 and TRBJ2-3; D remains ambiguous. There are 15 residues in the CDR3. Germline CDR1 reads SSHAT; CDR2 reads FNYEAQ (reference sequence). The DNA for the CDR3 is TGTGCTAGCAGCTTAGGCAGTTCTAGCACAGATACGCAGTATTTT. Translating gives CASSLGSSSTDTQYF.

The rearrangement links TRBV29-1 to TRBJ1-2; the match to TRBD1 covers 10 bases. Germline trimming cut 0 bases from V and 5 bases from J; bases unmatched to any gene: 15. The CDR3 runs 18 residues. Germline CDR1 and CDR2: SQVTM and ANQGSEA. The CDR3 nucleotides read TGCAGCGTTGAAGATTTTTGGGACAGGGGCCCCCTTTCTTATGGCTACACCTTC. Protein: CSVEDFWDRGPLSYGYTF. Combining the CDR3 with reference TRBV29-1 and TRBJ1-2 gives the whole variable domain SAVISQKPSRDICQRGTSLTIQCQVDSQVTMMFWYRQQPGQSLTLIATANQGSEATYESGFVIDKFPISRPNLTFSTLTVSNMSPEDSSIYLCSVEDFWDRGPLSYGYTFGSGTRLTVV.

The chain uses TRBV28 and TRBJ1-3; 7 bases map to TRBD1. The CDR3 covers 14 residues. Germline V CDR1 and CDR2: MDHEN, SYDVKM. Trimming took 6 bases from V and 3 from J; bases not matched to a gene: 5. The CDR3 sequence is CASSQGGVGNTIYF. The CDR3 DNA sequence: TGTGCCAGCAGCCAGGGGGGCGTTGGAAACACCATATATTTT.

The V and J genes are TRBV6-2 or TRBV6-3 and TRBJ2-7; possibly TRBD2 for D (6 bases). The CDR3 covers 14 residues. The germline V and J ends were trimmed by 4 bases and 4 bases, with 14 bases remaining between them. Germline V gene lookup returns CDR1 MNHEY and CDR2 SVGEGT. The chain's CDR3 is CASSFEAGGYEQYV. The CDR3 DNA reads TGTGCCAGCAGTTTTGAAGCGGGCGGGTACGAGCAGTACGTC.

This chain links TRBV12-5 with TRBJ2-3; TRBD1 is a possible D gene (5 bases). Germline V gene lookup returns CDR1 LGHNT and CDR2 FRNRAP. Between the trimmed V and J ends, which lost 0 bases and 3 bases, there was a span of 16 bases. The CDR3 consists of 17 residues. CDR3 coding DNA: TGTGCTAGTGGTTTGGTACTCTTAAGACAGCTTACAGATACGCAGTATTTT. It translates to CASGLVLLRQLTDTQYF.

The genes are TRBV6-6 and TRBJ2-3; D may be TRBD2 (6 bases). This CDR3 region has 17 residues. Between the trimmed V and J ends, which lost 5 bases and 2 bases, there was a span of 20 bases. CDR1 and CDR2 (germline): MNHNY, SVGAGI (reference sequence). CDR3 in amino acids: CASSLGRRDYYTDTQYF. The DNA for the CDR3 is TGTGCCAGCAGTCTAGGACGGCGGGATTATTACACAGATACGCAGTATTTT.

Details on this clone: In the same sample, other DNA sequences code for this CDR3. The chain carries TRBV6-5 and TRBJ1-1; no clear D gene. The CDR3 is made up of 11 amino acids. V was clipped by 7 bases and J by 2 bases, with 5 bases between them. The germline CDR1 and CDR2 sequences are MNHEY and SVGAGI. Here the CDR3 DNA reads TGTGCCAGCACAGGAAACACTGAAGCTTTCTTT. It is translated as CASTGNTEAFF.

V is TRBV6-5 and J is TRBJ2-5; 8 nucleotides line up with TRBD2. CDR3 length: 16 amino acids. Germline CDR1 MNHEY, CDR2 SVGAGI. V lost 1 base to trimming and J lost 5 bases; unmatched junction nucleotides: 9. The CDR3 is CASSYWGRAGVETQYF. CDR3 DNA sequence: TGTGCCAGCAGTTACTGGGGAAGAGCGGGGGTTGAGACCCAGTACTTC.

The rearrangement uses TRBV6-6 and TRBJ1-3; tentatively, D is TRBD1 (5 bases). Trimming pared 5 bases from V and 0 bases from J, leaving 20 bases between. CDR3 length: 18 amino acids. Per germline, CDR1 MNHNY and CDR2 SVGAGI (reference sequence). The CDR3 is CASSLASPGGVSGNTIYF. For the CDR3, the DNA is TGTGCCAGCAGTCTTGCGTCCCCGGGGGGGGTCTCTGGAAACACCATATATTTT.

The chain carries TRBV11-3 and TRBJ1-3; TRBD1 matches at 8 bases. The CDR3 extends over 16 amino acids. The germline V gene has CDR1 SGHNT and CDR2 YENEEA. Losses at the gene ends were 1 base for V and 0 bases for J; bases not matched to a gene: 2. CDR3 nucleotide sequence: TGTGCCAGCAGCTTAGCAGGGGGCTCCTCTGGAAACACCATATATTTT. Its translation is CASSLAGGSSGNTIYF.

This rearrangement joins TRBV7-2 to TRBJ1-2, with 7 bases that match TRBD1. Germline loops: CDR1 SGHTA, CDR2 FQGNSA. V lost 5 bases, J lost 3 bases, and 3 bases stayed unmatched. The CDR3 is made up of 13 amino acids. CDR3 protein: CASSRQGHYGYTF. The CDR3 nucleotides are TGTGCCAGCAGCCGACAGGGACACTATGGCTACACCTTC.

The J gene is TRBJ1-1, the V gene TRBV5-1; 10 bases align to TRBD1. Trimming at V came to 3 bases and at J to 4 bases, leaving 6 bases not matched to a gene. CDR1 is SGHRS and CDR2 is YFSETQ in the germline V gene. The CDR3 extends over 15 amino acids. This CDR3 is CASSSQTGGGTEAFF. DNA for the CDR3: TGCGCCAGCAGCTCACAGACAGGGGGCGGCACTGAAGCTTTCTTT.

The rearrangement uses TRBV14 and TRBJ1-2, with D perhaps TRBD1 (5 bases). Germline-derived CDR1 and CDR2 are SGHDN and FVKESK. The CDR3 sequence is 15 residues long. V gave up 0 bases and J gave up 1 base, with 9 bases separating them. CDR3 protein: CASSQDLGGNYGYTF. CDR3 bases: TGTGCCAGCAGCCAAGATCTCGGGGGTAACTATGGCTACACCTTC. Looking up the rest from reference TRBV14 and TRBJ1-2 gives the full variable domain: EAGVTQFPSHSVIEKGQTVTLRCDPISGHDNLYWYRRVMGKEIKFLLHFVKESKQDESGMPNNRFLAERTGGTYSTLKVQPAELEDSGVYFCASSQDLGGNYGYTFGSGTRLTVV.

This chain uses TRBV19 with TRBJ1-5; 8 nucleotides match TRBD1. The CDR3 is made up of 15 amino acids. The V gene end was trimmed by 0 bases and the J gene end by 4 bases; junction bases not matched to a gene: 2. Germline V gives CDR1 LNHDA, CDR2 SQIVND (reference sequence). DNA of the CDR3: TGTGCCAGTAGTATAGATCAGGGGGCTAATCAGCCCCAGCATTTT. Translation: CASSIDQGANQPQHF.

This sequence joins TRBV11-2 and TRBJ1-4, with D possibly TRBD1 on 5 matching bases. Germline V lookup: CDR1 SGHAT, CDR2 FQNNGV. V gave up 8 bases and J gave up 7 bases, with 14 bases separating them. There are 13 residues in the CDR3. CDR3 DNA sequence: TGTGCCAGCGCGGCCGGCGGGGGTGAAAAACTGTTTTTT. It yields the protein CASAAGGGEKLFF.

This chain connects TRBV6-5 to TRBJ1-5; the D gene is possibly TRBD1 (6 bases). Looked up from germline, CDR1 is MNHEY and CDR2 is SVGAGI. The CDR3 sequence is 15 residues long. V gave up 6 bases and J gave up 4 bases, with 16 bases separating them. DNA of the CDR3: TGTGCCAGCAGAAAATCGGACAGCTTAAATCAGCCCCAGCATTTT. Amino acids: CASRKSDSLNQPQHF.

In this sample, this clone turned up once. J is TRBJ2-1 and V is TRBV2; D unresolved. The ends were cut back, 5 bases at V and 10 bases at J, with 12 bases in the middle. This CDR3 is built from 12 residues. The germline CDR1 and CDR2 sequences are SNHLY and FYNNEI. The CDR3 spells CASSSVALEQFF. Here the CDR3 DNA reads TGTGCCAGCAGTTCTGTAGCTTTAGAGCAGTTCTTC.

The DNA of the CDR3 is TGTGCCAGCAGCACCGGAGGGGCGGATGAGCAGTACGTC. It is translated as CASSTGGADEQYV. This chain links TRBV6-5 with TRBJ2-7; the D gene is possibly TRBD2 (6 bases). The germline V gene encodes CDR1 MNHEY and CDR2 SVGAGI. CDR3 length equals 13 residues. V lost 6 bases, J lost 7 bases, and 16 bases lay in between.